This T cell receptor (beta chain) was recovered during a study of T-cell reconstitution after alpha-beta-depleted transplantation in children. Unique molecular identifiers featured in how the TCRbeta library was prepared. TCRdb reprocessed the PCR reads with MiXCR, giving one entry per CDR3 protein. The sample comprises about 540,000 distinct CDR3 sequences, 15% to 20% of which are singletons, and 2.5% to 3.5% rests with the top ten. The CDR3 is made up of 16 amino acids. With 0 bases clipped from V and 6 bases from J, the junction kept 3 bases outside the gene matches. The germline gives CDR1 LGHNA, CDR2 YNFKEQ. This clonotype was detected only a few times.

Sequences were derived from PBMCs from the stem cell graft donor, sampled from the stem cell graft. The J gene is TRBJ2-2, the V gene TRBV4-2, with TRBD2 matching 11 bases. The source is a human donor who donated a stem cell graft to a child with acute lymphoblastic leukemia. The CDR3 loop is CASSQDTSGRSGELFF. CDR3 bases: TGTGCCAGCAGCCAAGACACTAGCGGGAGATCCGGGGAGCTGTTTTTT.